Following are 28 T cell receptor beta chains from one sample sequenced in a study of cytomegalovirus exposure and HLA in healthy donors. The PCR ran on 60 Vbeta and 13 Jbeta primers. Measured with immunoSEQ multiplex PCR; TCRdb has only the in-frame clones, and not every one. The data show approximately 82,000 clones, approximately 65% seen once. What was sequenced was PBMCs. All receptors come from a woman younger than 45 in good health and CMV-seropositive.

The CDR3 loop reads CASSLSPGLAGASTGELFF. For the CDR3, the DNA is TGTGCCAGCAGCTTAAGCCCGGGCCTAGCGGGGGCAAGCACCGGGGAGCTGTTTTTT. The J gene is TRBJ2-2, the V gene TRBV11-2; 10 bases are shared with TRBD2. V gave up 2 bases and J gave up 4 bases; unmatched junction bases: 13. The CDR3 extends over 19 amino acids. The germline V gene encodes CDR1 SGHAT and CDR2 FQNNGV.

V is TRBV27 and J is TRBJ1-1; D possibly corresponds to TRBD1 (6 bases). Germline-derived CDR1 and CDR2 are MNHEY and SMNVEV (reference sequence). The V gene lost 3 bases and the J gene lost 0 bases, with 17 bases spanning the gap. The CDR3 sequence is 17 residues long. CDR3 in amino acids: CASSFRQVPSMNTEAFF. CDR3 DNA sequence: TGTGCCAGCAGTTTTCGACAGGTTCCGAGTATGAACACTGAAGCTTTCTTT.

Only one count was recorded for this clone. This chain joins TRBV4-1 and TRBJ2-2; 7 bases are shared with TRBD2. The CDR3 runs 15 residues. After removal of 1 base from V and 1 base from J, the junction contained 0 bases not matched to a gene. The germline V gene has CDR1 MGHRA and CDR2 YSYEKL. The CDR3 region has the DNA TGCGCCAGCAGCCAAGCGGGGGGGAACACCGGGGAGCTGTTTTTT. Protein: CASSQAGGNTGELFF.

This clone has just a few counts. J is TRBJ2-7 and V is TRBV19; 10 positions agree with TRBD1. This CDR3 has 15 amino acids. Germline V CDR1 and CDR2: LNHDA, SQIVND (reference sequence). V gave up 5 bases and J gave up 3 bases; unmatched junction bases: 7. The CDR3 DNA is TGTGCCAGTAGTCTCATCGGGACAGGGGTCTACGAGCAGTACTTC. This translates into CASSLIGTGVYEQYF.

This clone appeared a few times. The chain is built from TRBV2 and TRBJ2-2, with TRBD2 matching 9 bases. The junction had 3 bases not matched to a gene; V was cut back by 4 bases and J by 0 bases. The CDR3 is 16 amino acids. Germline values: CDR1 SNHLY, CDR2 FYNNEI. The chain's CDR3 is CASSVIAGANTGELFF. CDR3 sequence (DNA): TGTGCCAGCAGTGTAATAGCGGGGGCGAACACCGGGGAGCTGTTTTTT.

In this sample, this clone turned up a few times. The chain carries TRBV5-1 and TRBJ1-2, with D tentatively TRBD1 (6 bases). The CDR3 length is 14 residues. Trimming took off 3 bases at V and 4 bases at J, with 13 bases between the two ends. Germline loops: CDR1 SGHRS, CDR2 YFSETQ. CDR3 DNA: TGCGCCAGCAGCTCCGGTCAGGGGCTCTATGGCTACACCTTC. Translating it yields CASSSGQGLYGYTF.

This chain links TRBV5-7 with TRBJ1-2; no firm D call. TRBV5-7 belongs to the ORF category, with a function that is uncertain. V lost 0 bases, J lost 4 bases, and 7 bases lay in between. The CDR3 length is 13 residues. CDR3 bases: TGTGCCAGCAGCTTGGAACGGGTCTATGGCTACACCTTC. Protein product: CASSLERVYGYTF.

V and J are TRBV5-4 and TRBJ2-2; 9 bases line up with TRBD1. Unmatched junction bases numbered 6, after V lost 2 bases and J lost 4 bases. Germline values: CDR1 SGHNT, CDR2 YYREEE (reference sequence). CDR3 size: 16 residues. The CDR3 DNA sequence: TGTGCCAGCAGCTTACCGGGACAGGGAGGCACCGGGGAGCTGTTTTTT. Translating it yields CASSLPGQGGTGELFF.

V and J are TRBV6-5 and TRBJ1-6, with 7 bases lining up with TRBD1. V lost 4 bases, J lost 2 bases, and 5 bases stayed unmatched. Per the germline V gene, CDR1 is MNHEY and CDR2 is SVGAGI. The CDR3 totals 16 residues. The chain's CDR3 is CASSLFDRAYNSPLHF. CDR3 nucleotides: TGTGCCAGCAGTTTGTTCGACAGGGCCTATAATTCACCCCTCCACTTT.

This clone was seen more than once but under ten times. The chain links TRBV6-5 to TRBJ1-5; TRBD1 is a possible D gene (5 bases). The CDR3 runs to 14 residues. Per germline, CDR1 MNHEY and CDR2 SVGAGI. The V end was cut by 7 bases, the J end by 7 bases, with 17 bases between. The CDR3 bases are TGTGCCAGCAAACACAATGGGGGGGAACAGCCCCAGCATTTT. Translation: CASKHNGGEQPQHF.

This clone has just one count. Sequence at one end of the junction differs from germline and may be a read error. The rearrangement joins TRBV18 to TRBJ1-1, with a weak D call TRBD1 (5 bases). The CDR3 runs 13 residues. Germline CDR1 and CDR2: KGHSH and LQKENI. The DNA for the CDR3 is TGTGCCAGCTCACAAGGGGCGAACACTGAAGTTTTCTTT. Translated, it gives CASSQGANTEVFF.

The chain's CDR3 is CAISEGAGNQPQHF. For the CDR3, the DNA is TGTGCCATCAGTGAAGGGGCAGGGAATCAGCCCCAGCATTTT. The rearrangement joins TRBV10-3 to TRBJ1-5, with a possible D match to TRBD1 (5 bases). CDR1 is ENHRY and CDR2 is SYGVKD in the germline V gene. V was shortened by 3 bases and J by 4 bases, with 10 bases between the two germline ends. The CDR3 totals 14 residues.

The genes are TRBV7-3 and TRBJ1-6, with D hard to call. This CDR3 contains 14 residues. Looked up from germline, CDR1 is SGHTA and CDR2 is FQGTGA. Trimming pared 7 bases from V and 7 bases from J, leaving 14 bases between. CDR3 amino acids: CASKEQKTNSPLHF. The DNA of the CDR3 is TGTGCCAGCAAGGAACAGAAAACGAATTCACCCCTCCACTTT.

CDR3 DNA sequence: TGTGCCAGCAGTTTAGAGACAGGGGGCAAGCGAGGCTACACCTTC. Its translation: CASSLETGGKRGYTF. V usage is TRBV28 and J usage is TRBJ1-2; 10 positions agree with TRBD1. V shed 2 bases, J shed 8 bases, and the junction held 8 bases outside the gene matches. Germline CDR1 reads MDHEN; CDR2 reads SYDVKM. CDR3 size: 15 residues.

This clone was observed once. The junction shows a germline mismatch at one end, possibly a read error. This CDR3 reads CSSSLARGRDEKVFF. The CDR3 bases are TGTTCCAGCAGCTTAGCGCGGGGTAGGGATGAAAAAGTGTTTTTT. The gene calls are TRBV7-9 and TRBJ1-4; no reliable D call. CDR3 size: 15 residues. In germline, CDR1 is SEHNR, CDR2 FQNEAQ (reference sequence).

V gene TRBV6-4 combines with J gene TRBJ2-7; 10 bases fit TRBD1. The germline V gene encodes CDR1 MRHNA and CDR2 SNTAGT. J was trimmed by 0 bases and V by 6 bases; bases with no gene match: 8. The CDR3 consists of 16 residues. The DNA for the CDR3 is TGTGCCAGCAGCCCCGGGACAGGGGCCGGCTCCTACGAGCAGTACTTC. This gives the protein CASSPGTGAGSYEQYF.

The chain recombines TRBV30 with TRBJ2-2, with D unresolved. The germline gives CDR1 GTSNPN, CDR2 SVGIG (reference sequence). The CDR3 runs to 11 residues. The germline V and J ends were trimmed by 1 base and 7 bases, with 4 bases remaining between them. CDR3 nucleotide sequence: TGTGCCTGGAGTGCGAGCGGGGAGCTGTTTTTT. Translation gives CAWSASGELFF.

This clone appeared a few times. V gene TRBV7-8 combines with J gene TRBJ2-3; 15 positions match TRBD2. J lost 1 base, V lost 5 bases, and 7 bases had no gene match. CDR1 and CDR2 (germline): SGHVS, FQNEAQ. CDR3 length equals 18 residues. CDR3 DNA: TGTGCCAGCAGCCCAGGACTAGCGGGGGGGCGTCGCACAGATACGCAGTATTTT. It codes for CASSPGLAGGRRTDTQYF.

V and J are TRBV5-4 and TRBJ2-5; 9 nucleotides agree with TRBD1. Trimming cost V 4 bases and J 0 bases; bases outside gene matches: 7. CDR3 length: 16 amino acids. Germline CDR1 and CDR2: SGHNT and YYREEE (reference sequence). DNA of the CDR3: TGTGCCAGCAGCCCTGGGACAGGGCAGTACCAAGAGACCCAGTACTTC. It specifies CASSPGTGQYQETQYF.

The chain combines TRBV4-1 with TRBJ1-6; TRBD1 aligns across 10 bases. V was pared by 3 bases and J by 4 bases, with 3 bases of the junction left unmatched. The CDR3 covers 16 residues. Germline CDR1 reads MGHRA; CDR2 reads YSYEKL. The chain's CDR3 is CASSQTDRGYNSPLHF. The CDR3 coding sequence is TGCGCCAGCAGCCAGACGGACAGGGGGTATAATTCACCCCTCCACTTT.

The chain has TRBV6-5 and TRBJ1-2; D perhaps matches TRBD1 (6 bases). Germline lookup yields CDR1 MNHEY and CDR2 SVGAGI. This CDR3 contains 13 residues. Trimming pared 5 bases from V and 8 bases from J, leaving 15 bases between. CDR3 bases: TGTGCCAGCAGTCCCCGGGGACACTCAGGCTACACCTTC. The encoded protein is CASSPRGHSGYTF.

The chain joins TRBV19 to TRBJ2-2; 7 bases fit TRBD2. V gave up 5 bases and J gave up 6 bases; unmatched junction bases: 21. Germline lookup yields CDR1 LNHDA and CDR2 SQIVND (reference sequence). The CDR3 runs 19 residues. The CDR3 loop is CASSPQDLTSGVKPGELFF. The CDR3 DNA reads as TGTGCCAGTAGTCCCCAGGACTTAACGAGCGGGGTTAAGCCCGGGGAGCTGTTTTTT.

This rearrangement joins TRBV30 to TRBJ1-3; possibly TRBD1 for D (6 bases). V was pared by 4 bases and J by 2 bases, with 6 bases between. The length of the CDR3 is 12 residues. The germline gives CDR1 GTSNPN, CDR2 SVGIG (reference sequence). The CDR3 DNA reads as TGTGCCTGGACAGGGGCTGGAAACACCATATATTTT. Translating it yields CAWTGAGNTIYF. The entire variable domain, with the rest obtained from reference TRBV30 and TRBJ1-3, is as follows: SQTIHQWPATLVQPVGSPLSLECTVEGTSNPNLYWYRQAAGRGLQLLFYSVGIGQISSEVPQNLSASRPQDRQFILSSKKLLLSDSGFYLCAWTGAGNTIYFGEGSWLTVV.

This chain connects TRBV7-2 to TRBJ2-5; 13 nucleotides line up with TRBD2. Germline V lookup: CDR1 SGHTA, CDR2 FQGNSA. J gave up 5 bases and V 5 bases, and 8 bases lay outside the gene matches. The CDR3 length is 16 residues. The CDR3 bases are TGTGCCAGCAGCCTGGGACTAGCGGGATTCGGGGAGACCCAGTACTTC. Its protein product is CASSLGLAGFGETQYF.

This clone occurred a few times. This chain uses TRBV2 with TRBJ2-7; no clear D. V was trimmed by 6 bases and J by 2 bases, leaving 17 bases between them. Germline V gene sequence: CDR1 SNHLY, CDR2 FYNNEI. The CDR3 runs 15 residues. CDR3 sequence (DNA): TGTGCCAGCAGCTTGGAACAGATAAGAACCTACGAGCAGTACTTC. Amino acids: CASSLEQIRTYEQYF.

The chain combines TRBV30 with TRBJ1-6; 8 bases map to TRBD1. The V gene's germline CDR1 is GTSNPN and CDR2 SVGIG (reference sequence). The CDR3 is 14 amino acids. The trim removed 2 bases at V and 8 bases at J, leaving 5 bases unmatched. CDR3 residues: CAWSTGQGDSPLHF. The CDR3 nucleotides are TGTGCCTGGAGTACCGGACAGGGAGATTCACCCCTCCACTTT.

In its sample, this clone was seen once. The chain is built from TRBV19 and TRBJ1-1; D call uncertain. Germline loops: CDR1 LNHDA, CDR2 SQIVND (reference sequence). This CDR3 is built from 13 residues. V was pared by 6 bases and J by 0 bases, with 8 bases between. The CDR3 protein is CASRLVMNTEAFF. The CDR3 DNA reads as TGTGCCAGTAGACTAGTAATGAACACTGAAGCTTTCTTT.

This clone has just a few counts. The chain joins TRBV4-3 to TRBJ2-7; no definite D call. Germline CDR1 LGHNA, CDR2 YSLEER. The CDR3 runs 15 residues. V lost 1 base, J lost 0 bases, and 10 bases lay in between. The CDR3: CASSQVVASSYEQYF. DNA for the CDR3: TGCGCCAGCAGCCAAGTAGTGGCTAGCTCCTACGAGCAGTACTTC.